The 11 T cell receptor beta chains below come from one sample, sequenced in a study of patients and donors after allogeneic stem cell transplantation. TCRdb independently ran MiXCR on the RT-PCR reads; one entry per CDR3 protein. The data show 800,000 to 1,000,000 distinct CDR3 sequences, over 15% seen once. The sequencing sample was made of blood, either unsorted or a sorted T cell fraction (not recorded which). The source of these receptors is a human donor who was either an allogeneic HSCT recipient or a stem cell or donor lymphocyte infusion donor (not recorded which). It is not recorded whose cells these are; they may come from a transplant donor.

The V and J genes are TRBV11-1 and TRBJ2-1, with TRBD2 matching over 13 bases. Germline V lookup: CDR1 SGHAT, CDR2 FQDESV (reference sequence). The CDR3 is made up of 20 amino acids. V shed 2 bases, J shed 4 bases, and the junction held 14 bases outside the gene matches. Written as DNA, the CDR3 is TGTGCCAGCAGCTTAAGGGGACTAGCGGGATTTCTTAACCATTACAATGAGCAGTTCTTC. It specifies CASSLRGLAGFLNHYNEQFF.

Regarding this clonotype: An end of the junction differs from the germline gene, which may be a read error. The chain combines TRBV5-6 with TRBJ2-7, with unresolved D. Germline V gene sequence: CDR1 SGHDT, CDR2 YYEEEE. The CDR3 loop spans 12 amino acids. The chain's CDR3 is CASSLGSHEQYF. The CDR3 region has the DNA TGTGCCAGCAGCTTGGGCTCCCACGAGCAGTACTTC.

This sequence joins TRBV18 and TRBJ1-6, with no clear D. Trimming removed 5 bases at V and 6 bases at J, with 11 bases between. The CDR3 is 14 residues long. Germline-derived CDR1 and CDR2 are KGHSH and LQKENI. The CDR3 sequence: CASSATVPNSPLHF. For the CDR3, the DNA is TGTGCCAGCTCAGCCACAGTGCCTAATTCACCCCTCCACTTT.

The chain carries TRBV12-3 or TRBV12-4 and TRBJ1-3; unclear D gene. The V gene lost 4 bases and the J gene lost 4 bases, with 17 bases spanning the gap. The CDR3 has 16 residues. The CDR3 DNA is TGTGCCAGCAGTTCTCCCCCGGGAATCGGGGGAAACACCATATATTTT. Translation: CASSSPPGIGGNTIYF.

The rearrangement links TRBV9 to TRBJ2-7, with a tentative D call TRBD1 (5 bases). Trimming shortened V by 4 bases and J by 7 bases, and 18 bases separated the two germline ends. Germline V gene data show CDR1 as SGDLS and CDR2 as YYNGEE. The CDR3 runs 14 residues. The CDR3 protein is CASSPSVRVEEQYF. As DNA, the CDR3 is TGTGCCAGCAGCCCCAGCGTCAGGGTGGAAGAGCAGTACTTC.

A word on this clonotype: A much more abundant neighbour one base away suggests this may be a read error. This chain joins TRBV10-3 and TRBJ2-1; weak D call: TRBD1 (5 bases). V was pared by 3 bases and J by 10 bases, with 10 bases between. Looked up from germline, CDR1 is ENHRY and CDR2 is SYGVKD. The CDR3 loop spans 12 amino acids. CDR3 DNA: TGTGCCATCAGTGAAAAGGGGCTCGAGCAGTTCTTC. Its translation: CAISEKGLEQFF.

The chain links TRBV5-8 to TRBJ1-5; 8 positions agree with TRBD1. This CDR3 region has 15 residues. V lost 0 bases, J lost 7 bases, and 6 bases stayed unmatched. CDR1 SGHTS and CDR2 YDEGEE come from the germline V gene. The CDR3 region is CASSLGDRKHQPQHF. DNA for the CDR3: TGTGCCAGCAGCTTGGGGGACAGGAAGCACCAGCCCCAGCATTTT.

This clonotype was detected once. V is TRBV12-3 or TRBV12-4 and J is TRBJ1-2; no definite D call. The length of the CDR3 is 14 residues. V dropped 3 bases and J dropped 5 bases, with 13 bases sitting between them. The CDR3 DNA is TGTGCCAGCAGTTTTTCCCGTTCTTGGTATGGCTACACCTTC. Protein sequence: CASSFSRSWYGYTF.

The chain recombines TRBV3-1 with TRBJ2-3, with 11 bases fitting TRBD2. After removal of 1 base from V and 8 bases from J, the junction contained 11 bases not matched to a gene. Germline V gene data show CDR1 as LGHDT and CDR2 as YNNKEL (reference sequence). The CDR3 has 17 amino acids. CDR3 region: CASSQVSSGGMRGTQYF. The CDR3 region has the DNA TGTGCCAGCAGCCAAGTGTCTAGCGGGGGGATGAGAGGTACGCAGTATTTT.

This clonotype has just a few counts. The genes are TRBV12-3 or TRBV12-4 and TRBJ2-3; 7 nucleotides match TRBD2. This CDR3 is 15 amino acids long. V lost 4 bases, J lost 6 bases, and 10 bases stayed unmatched. The CDR3 sequence is CASSYGGLLEDTQYF. The CDR3 DNA is TGTGCCAGCAGTTACGGGGGACTACTCGAGGATACGCAGTATTTT.

The J gene is TRBJ2-7, the V gene TRBV5-1, with D possibly being TRBD2 (5 bases). CDR3 size: 14 residues. Germline-derived CDR1 and CDR2 are SGHRS and YFSETQ. The ends were cut back, 4 bases at V and 0 bases at J, with 11 bases in the middle. CDR3 in DNA: TGCGCCAGCAGCATGCAGGCGGGCTCCTACGAGCAGTACTTC. Its translation is CASSMQAGSYEQYF.